This is a list of T cell receptor beta chains from one sample in a study of early T cells in non-severe SARS-CoV-2 infection. TCRdb reanalysed the 5' RACE reads using MiXCR and keeps one entry per CDR3 protein. This sample carries 40,000 to 50,000 distinct CDR3 sequences, roughly 13% of them seen once, and the ten largest clones take 10% to 13%. Specimen: whole blood. The source of these receptors is an adult who was a healthcare worker with PCR-confirmed SARS-CoV-2 infection or an uninfected control (not recorded which). CDR3s include the opening cysteine and the closing phenylalanine or tryptophan. Fields, in order: V gene, J gene, CDR3 length, CDR3 protein.

>TRBV28|TRBJ2-1|13
CASSFQVGNEQFF
>TRBV27|TRBJ2-2|16
CASSIPGAGRFGELFF
>TRBV20-1|TRBJ2-7|13
CSARDQGLPQQYF
>TRBV2|TRBJ2-3|16
CASSERGAGAADTQYF
>TRBV2|TRBJ1-2|14
CASSESPSNYGYTF
>TRBV29-1|TRBJ2-4|13
CSVLDREKNIQYF
>TRBV5-1|TRBJ1-1|14
CASGRDRMNTEAFF
>TRBV5-1|TRBJ1-5|13
CASSSGVNQPQHF
>TRBV7-9|TRBJ2-7|13
CAIGTSGPYEQYF
>TRBV7-3|TRBJ2-2|13
CASSSLSTGELFF
>TRBV20-1|TRBJ1-1|14
CSARDSGSGTEAFF
>TRBV7-6|TRBJ2-1|15
CASSRDGGSYNEQFF
>TRBV7-9|TRBJ2-1|12
CASSESYNEQFF
>TRBV20-1|TRBJ2-7|12
CSARRDAYEQYF
>TRBV20-1|TRBJ1-6|14
CSARDPDYNSPLHF
>TRBV5-1|TRBJ2-3|11
CASNLEDTQYF
>TRBV27|TRBJ2-1|13
CASSLSEGSSQFF
>TRBV2|TRBJ2-7|12
CASRSSWDEQYF
>TRBV11-2|TRBJ2-2|15
CASSLVPTNTGELFF
>TRBV27|TRBJ1-5|13
CASSLSVAQPQHF
>TRBV28|TRBJ1-1|13
CASSLLWNTEAFF
>TRBV3-1|TRBJ2-5|14
CASSQGGHEETQYF
>TRBV20-1|TRBJ2-7|12
CSARVGVYEQYF
>TRBV7-6|TRBJ2-7|14
CASSHGTGTYEQYF
>TRBV7-2|TRBJ2-6|14
CASVRSSGANVLTF
>TRBV12-3/TRBV12-4|TRBJ1-5|14
CASSLDPRNQPQQF
>TRBV10-2|TRBJ1-2|14
CASSAGGPNYGYTF
>TRBV7-6|TRBJ2-3|13
CASSSRIIDTQYF
>TRBV28|TRBJ1-5|14
CASSFSRGGQPQHF
>TRBV5-1|TRBJ2-7|14
CASSLVTDTYEQYF
>TRBV5-1|TRBJ1-5|16
CASSLEGGGSNQPQHF
>TRBV3-1|TRBJ1-2|15
CASSRSAGQTYGYTF
>TRBV3-1|TRBJ1-6|14
CASSQPGEGSPLHF
>TRBV20-1|TRBJ2-1|11
CSASPYNEQFF
>TRBV6-5|TRBJ2-7|13
CASSYSGAYEQYF
>TRBV29-1|TRBJ2-7|12
CSVRAPTYEQYF
>TRBV4-1|TRBJ1-5|13
CASSQVGNQPQHF
>TRBV7-9|TRBJ2-7|15
CASSLGRQGRGEQYF
>TRBV14|TRBJ2-1|13
CASSQGWNNEQFF
>TRBV2|TRBJ1-1|13
CASTQGILTEAFF
>TRBV10-3|TRBJ1-5|15
CAISEQWLSNQPQHF
>TRBV10-2|TRBJ1-1|13
CASSPQGYTEAFF
>TRBV20-1|TRBJ2-3|13
CRAGTGGSDTQYF
>TRBV20-1|TRBJ2-7|12
CSARRQVGEQYF
>TRBV7-9|TRBJ1-1|15
CASSRQGRMGTEAFF
>TRBV30|TRBJ2-4|14
CAWSVPPAKNIQYF
>TRBV5-4|TRBJ1-4|15
CASSSRTDKNEKLFF
>TRBV11-2|TRBJ2-2|12
CASSRYAGELFF
>TRBV4-1|TRBJ1-2|15
CASSQVNRGPYGYTF
>TRBV5-1|TRBJ1-4|15
CASSPELLPNEKLFF
>TRBV25-1|TRBJ1-1|13
CASSPGEQGEAFF
>TRBV27|TRBJ2-1|16
CASREWTSGRYNEQFF
>TRBV18|TRBJ1-6|16
CASSPDRVTYNSPLHF
>TRBV6-2/TRBV6-3|TRBJ2-6|23
CASTKSRYGDRVVIGSGANVLTF
>TRBV20-1|TRBJ1-2|15
CSARARDRGDYGYTF